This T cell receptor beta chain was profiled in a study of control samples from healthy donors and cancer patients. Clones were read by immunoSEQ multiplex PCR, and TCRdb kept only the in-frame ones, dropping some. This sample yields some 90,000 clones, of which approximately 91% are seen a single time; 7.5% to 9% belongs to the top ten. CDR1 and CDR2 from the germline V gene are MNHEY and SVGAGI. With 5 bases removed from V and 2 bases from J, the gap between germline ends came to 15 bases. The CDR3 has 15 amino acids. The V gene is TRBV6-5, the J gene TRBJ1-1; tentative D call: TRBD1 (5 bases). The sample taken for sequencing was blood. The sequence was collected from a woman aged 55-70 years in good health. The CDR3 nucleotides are TGTGCCAGCAGTCGAAGCGGGGGTATCAACACTGAAGCTTTCTTT. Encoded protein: CASSRSGGINTEAFF.